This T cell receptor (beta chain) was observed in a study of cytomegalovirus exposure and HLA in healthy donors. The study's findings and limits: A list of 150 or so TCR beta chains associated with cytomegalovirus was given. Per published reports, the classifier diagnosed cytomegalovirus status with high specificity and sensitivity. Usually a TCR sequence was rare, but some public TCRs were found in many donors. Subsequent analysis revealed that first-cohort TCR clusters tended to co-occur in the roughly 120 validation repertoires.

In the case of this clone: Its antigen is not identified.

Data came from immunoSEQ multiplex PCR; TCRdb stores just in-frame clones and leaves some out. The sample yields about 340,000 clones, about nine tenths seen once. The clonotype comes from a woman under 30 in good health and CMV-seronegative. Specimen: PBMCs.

The CDR3 sequence: CASSLRDRGDTQYF. In DNA form, the CDR3 reads TGCGCCAGCAGCTTGCGGGACAGGGGAGATACGCAGTATTTT. The chain has TRBV5-1 and TRBJ2-3; TRBD1 agrees at 10 bases. Losses at the gene ends were 1 base for V and 5 bases for J; bases not matched to a gene: 1. Germline lookup yields CDR1 SGHRS and CDR2 YFSETQ. The CDR3 runs 14 residues. The whole variable domain, remainder taken from reference TRBV5-1 and TRBJ2-3, is KAGVTQTPRYLIKTRGQQVTLSCSPISGHRSVSWYQQTPGQGLQFLFEYFSETQRNKGNFPGRFSGRQFSNSRSEMNVSTLELGDSALYLCASSLRDRGDTQYFGPGTRLTVL.